The text below deals with one T cell receptor beta chain. This sample is drawn from a study of memory CD4+ T cells and cytomegalovirus serostatus. The sort gate was single viable CD3+CD4+CD8-CD45RO+ cells for memory CD4+ T cells. Repertoires were generated with immunoSEQ multiplex PCR, while TCRdb's copy carries only in-frame clones and drops some. The sample includes over 40,000 clones, more than 75% of them seen just once. The CDR3 has 17 amino acids. V trimming: 4 bases; J trimming: 4 bases; junction bases outside the gene matches: 13. Germline V gives CDR1 LGHNA, CDR2 YNFKEQ. The TCR comes from an adult in good health and CMV-seronegative. This chain links TRBV4-2 with TRBJ2-3; 8 bases fit TRBD2. The sample was memory CD4+ T cells from blood. The CDR3 nucleotides read TGTGCCAGCAGCCGTGGGACCTACGGGGGGGCGGCAGATACGCAGTATTTT. It specifies CASSRGTYGGAADTQYF.